This T cell receptor (beta chain) emerged from a study of vaccination and CD4 T cells after COVID-19. The overall study: Blood was drawn a median around 72 days post second dose, range 14 to 241.

Overall study results and limits: Spike mono-reactivity was the property of 304 of 307 vaccine-specific clones in convalescent patients.

Cultured CD4+ T-cell DNA underwent Oncomine TCR Beta short-read sequencing. From cultured CD4+ T cells, genomic DNA was extracted. Using its own MiXCR run on the PCR reads, TCRdb lists one record per CDR3 protein. The table has about 19,000 distinct CDR3 sequences, roughly 23% seen once. Trimming removed 11 bases from V and 8 bases from J, with 9 bases in between. CDR1 is LNHDA and CDR2 is SQIVND in the germline V gene (reference sequence). There are 9 residues in the CDR3. Treatment here: approximately 10-day PBMC culture with coronavirus spike peptide pools or control peptides (ViraFEST assay). Wells contained about 2 million PBMCs each, and these were cultured with 7.5 to 10 IU/ml IL-2 and around 10 ug/ml peptide pools. This clonotype has a handful of counts. What it recognizes is unknown.

The TCR comes from a human donor with COVID-19. Sequenced material: cultured CD4+ T cells from blood. This chain links TRBV19 with TRBJ1-2; no clear D. The CDR3 coding sequence is TGTGCCCCCTTGAGGGGCTACACCTTC. Translating it yields CAPLRGYTF.